These T cell receptor beta chains were read from a single sample in a study of blood T cell repertoires in COVID-19. Repertoires were generated with immunoSEQ multiplex PCR, while TCRdb's copy carries only in-frame clones and drops some. Here the sample spans about 190,000 clones, 65% to 85% being singletons. The sequenced sample was peripheral blood. The receptors shown here come from a man aged 45-65 years with active or convalescent COVID-19. Both conserved end residues are part of each CDR3. A D gene is named only where the DNA matches it firmly. Some rows mark clone size as missing; the rest say once, few, many or name a class of expanded clone.

size: .; J: TRBJ2-3; D: .; V: TRBV6-1; DNA: TGTGCCAGCAGTGATCGAGTCGATACGCAGTATTTT; CDR3: CASSDRVDTQYF
size: .; J: TRBJ1-2; D: .; V: TRBV11-2; DNA: TGTGCCAGCAGCTCCCCGCCAGGCCACTATGGCTACACCTTC; CDR3: CASSSPPGHYGYTF
size: .; J: TRBJ1-2; D: .; V: TRBV2; DNA: TGTGCCAGCAGTGAAATTGAGACAGGAGCCTTC; CDR3: CASSEIETGAF
size: .; J: TRBJ1-1; D: .; V: TRBV12-3/TRBV12-4; DNA: TGTGCCAGTGCGGGCGGGAACGTCGCTGAAGCTTTCTTT; CDR3: CASAGGNVAEAFF
size: .; J: TRBJ1-6; D: .; V: TRBV4-1; DNA: TGCGCCAGCAGCCAAGAAAGTAGCTCCTATAATTCACCCCTCCACTTT; CDR3: CASSQESSSYNSPLHF
size: .; J: TRBJ2-5; D: TRBD2; V: TRBV11-2; DNA: TGTACCAGCAGCCCCAAACTAGCGGGAGGGCCGGAGACCCAGTACTTC; CDR3: CTSSPKLAGGPETQYF
size: few; J: TRBJ1-2; D: TRBD1; V: TRBV10-3; DNA: TGTGCCATCAGTGAGTCCCCGGGACAGGGGAGCTATGGCTACACCTTC; CDR3: CAISESPGQGSYGYTF
size: .; J: TRBJ2-7; D: TRBD2; V: TRBV11-2; DNA: TGTGCCAGCAGCTTAGCGGCTAGCGGGGGTGAGCAGTACTTC; CDR3: CASSLAASGGEQYF
size: few; J: TRBJ2-4; D: TRBD1; V: TRBV30; DNA: TGTGCCTCCTCTCGACAGGGTCCAGCCAAAAACATTCAGTACTTC; CDR3: CASSRQGPAKNIQYF
size: .; J: TRBJ1-4; D: TRBD1; V: TRBV5-1; DNA: TGCGCCAGCAGCTTGGGGGCTGCGACAGGGGTAGAAAAACTGTTTTTT; CDR3: CASSLGAATGVEKLFF
size: .; J: TRBJ1-1; D: TRBD1; V: TRBV4-1; DNA: TGCGCCAGCAGCCCTGCCTGGACAGGGTTGACCATGAACACTGAAGCTTTCTTT; CDR3: CASSPAWTGLTMNTEAFF
size: .; J: TRBJ1-2; D: .; V: TRBV5-4; DNA: TGTGCCAGCAGCTTTCACGGGGGGTCCGGAAGCTACACCTTC; CDR3: CASSFHGGSGSYTF
size: .; J: TRBJ2-3; D: TRBD2; V: TRBV14; DNA: TGTGCCAGCAGCCCCCTGACTAGCACCTGGGGAGATACGCAGTATTTT; CDR3: CASSPLTSTWGDTQYF
size: few; J: TRBJ2-6; D: TRBD1; V: TRBV28; DNA: TGTGCCAGCAGCGGGACAGGGAGGGCTGGGGCCAACGTCCTGACTTTC; CDR3: CASSGTGRAGANVLTF
size: few; J: TRBJ2-1; D: TRBD2; V: TRBV7-6; DNA: TGTGCCAGCAGTCCCGGGACTAGCGGGGCCACCAATGAGCAGTTCTTC; CDR3: CASSPGTSGATNEQFF
size: .; J: TRBJ1-4; D: TRBD1; V: TRBV19; DNA: TGTGCCAGTGTATCAGGGGGGACTAATGAAAAACTGTTTTTT; CDR3: CASVSGGTNEKLFF
size: .; J: TRBJ1-1; D: TRBD1; V: TRBV5-1; DNA: TGCGCCAGCAGCTTGAGGACAGGGGGTTTGGGCACTGAAGCTTTCTTT; CDR3: CASSLRTGGLGTEAFF
size: .; J: TRBJ2-6; D: .; V: TRBV4-1; DNA: TGCGCCAGCAGCCAAGAGAGGTCTAGGGCCAACGTCCTGACTTTC; CDR3: CASSQERSRANVLTF
size: .; J: TRBJ2-2; D: TRBD1; V: TRBV5-1; DNA: TGCGCCAGCAGCATAGGGACAGGGGGAAACGGGGAGCTGTTTTTT; CDR3: CASSIGTGGNGELFF
size: .; J: TRBJ2-1; D: TRBD2; V: TRBV28; DNA: TGTGCCAGCAGTGAGAGCGGGGGCTCCTACAATGAGCAGTTCTTC; CDR3: CASSESGGSYNEQFF
size: .; J: TRBJ1-1; D: TRBD1; V: TRBV5-1; DNA: TGCGCCAGCTCCCCGGGACAGGGGAGTAATGAAGCTTTCTTT; CDR3: CASSPGQGSNEAFF
size: .; J: TRBJ2-7; D: .; V: TRBV9; DNA: TGTGCCAGCAGCCCCCGGATAGCGCGATACGAGCAGTACTTC; CDR3: CASSPRIARYEQYF
size: .; J: TRBJ2-5; D: TRBD2; V: TRBV7-8; DNA: TGTGCCAGCAGCTTAGTGGTTTTCGGGAGGTTTAATCGGGAGGAGACCCAGTACTTC; CDR3: CASSLVVFGRFNREETQYF
size: once; J: TRBJ2-1; D: TRBD2; V: TRBV24-1; DNA: TGTGCCACCAGTGACGAGGGACTAGCGGTCGGAAATGAGCAGTTCTTC; CDR3: CATSDEGLAVGNEQFF
size: once; J: TRBJ2-3; D: TRBD2; V: TRBV3-1/TRBV3-2; DNA: TGTGCCAGCAGCCAAGAGGGAGCGGGGGGAACAGATACGCAGTATTTT; CDR3: CASSQEGAGGTDTQYF
size: .; J: TRBJ2-1; D: .; V: TRBV18; DNA: TGTGCCAGCTCCTCCGACAGGGGAGGGGACTCCTACAATGAGCAGTTCTTC; CDR3: CASSSDRGGDSYNEQFF
size: .; J: TRBJ1-2; D: .; V: TRBV4-1; DNA: TGCGCCAGCAGCCAGCAGGCGACAGACTATGGCTACACCTTC; CDR3: CASSQQATDYGYTF
size: .; J: TRBJ1-1; D: .; V: TRBV5-1; DNA: TGCGCCAGTCTCAGGATGCCGGGGGCTGAAGCTTTCTTT; CDR3: CASLRMPGAEAFF
size: .; J: TRBJ2-5; D: .; V: TRBV19; DNA: TGTGCCAGTAGTGTCGGGGGACCGGGTGGCAAAGAGACCCAGTACTTC; CDR3: CASSVGGPGGKETQYF
size: .; J: TRBJ2-5; D: TRBD1; V: TRBV2; DNA: TGTGCCAGCAATTGGGACAGTGGGCAGACCCAGTACTTC; CDR3: CASNWDSGQTQYF
size: few; J: TRBJ1-3; D: .; V: TRBV2; DNA: TGTGCCAGCAGTGCCGACACCCGCTCTGGAAACACCATATATTTT; CDR3: CASSADTRSGNTIYF
size: .; J: TRBJ2-7; D: .; V: TRBV5-4; DNA: TGTGCCAGCAGACCTTCCGTGGGAGGCGAGCAGTACTTC; CDR3: CASRPSVGGEQYF
size: .; J: TRBJ1-1; D: TRBD1; V: TRBV14; DNA: TGTGCCAGCAGTCGGGAACACAGGGGGGCTGAAGCTTTCTTT; CDR3: CASSREHRGAEAFF
size: .; J: TRBJ1-1; D: .; V: TRBV19; DNA: TGTGCCAGTAGTATAGGAACAGTGGATACTGAAGCTTTCTTT; CDR3: CASSIGTVDTEAFF
size: .; J: TRBJ1-2; D: .; V: TRBV9; DNA: TGTGCCAGCAGCGAAAATTCTTTTGGCTACACCTTC; CDR3: CASSENSFGYTF
size: .; J: TRBJ1-1; D: .; V: TRBV7-2; DNA: TGTGCCAGCAGCTTAGGGACAGCACACACTGAAGCTTTCTTT; CDR3: CASSLGTAHTEAFF